A single sample gave rise to the 16 T cell receptor beta chains below, sequenced in a study of CD8 T cells in Susac syndrome. After extraction with the RNeasy kit, roughly 0.45 to 1 ug of the RNA was reverse transcribed using random hexamers. TCRdb reanalysed the immunoSEQ multiplex PCR reads using MiXCR and keeps one entry per CDR3 protein. The table has roughly 300,000 distinct CDR3 sequences, 70% to 90% seen once. The sample was CD8+ T cells from PBMCs. The receptors come from a human donor with multiple sclerosis.

This clonotype was counted a single time. V usage is TRBV11-2 and J usage is TRBJ1-1, with D tentatively TRBD1 (6 bases). V lost 4 bases and J lost 2, with 26 bases in between. Looked up from germline, CDR1 is SGHAT and CDR2 is FQNNGV. CDR3 length: 19 amino acids. CDR3 sequence: CASSSRDNETRTINTEAFF. The CDR3 DNA follows: TGTGCCAGCAGCTCCCGGGACAACGAAACCCGAACGATAAACACTGAAGCTTTCTTT.

The chain has TRBV11-1 and TRBJ2-2; 8 positions match TRBD1. With V trimmed by 5 bases and J by 4 bases, 15 bases remained unmatched. The V gene's germline CDR1 is SGHAT and CDR2 FQDESV (reference sequence). The CDR3 has 18 amino acids. CDR3 DNA sequence: TGTGCCAGCAGCGCCCCACGACCGGGACAGGCTATCACCGGGGAGCTGTTTTTT. Protein: CASSAPRPGQAITGELFF.

The chain is built from TRBV30 and TRBJ2-7; perhaps TRBD1 as D (5 bases). CDR3 size: 12 residues. Trimming removed 4 bases from V and 6 bases from J, with 13 bases in between. The V gene's germline CDR1 is GTSNPN and CDR2 SVGIG (reference sequence). CDR3 coding DNA: TGTGCCTGGAACCAGGGCATGGGCGAGCAGTACTTC. As protein: CAWNQGMGEQYF.

This chain joins TRBV30 and TRBJ1-2; D is possibly TRBD1 (6 bases). Per germline, CDR1 GTSNPN and CDR2 SVGIG (reference sequence). V was clipped by 1 base and J by 5 bases, with 17 bases between them. The length of the CDR3 is 15 residues. Here the CDR3 reads CAWSEPGQGTYGYTF. In DNA form, the CDR3 reads TGTGCCTGGAGTGAGCCGGGACAAGGGACATATGGCTACACCTTC.

V usage is TRBV11-2 and J usage is TRBJ2-7; 11 bases line up with TRBD2. Unmatched junction bases numbered 9, after V lost 5 bases and J lost 6 bases. This CDR3 has 15 amino acids. The germline V gene has CDR1 SGHAT and CDR2 FQNNGV. CDR3: CASSPLAGGTVEQYF. CDR3 sequence (DNA): TGTGCCAGCAGCCCGTTAGCGGGAGGGACGGTCGAGCAGTACTTC.

The chain employs TRBV27 and TRBJ1-5, with D maybe TRBD1 (5 bases). V dropped 2 bases and J dropped 0 bases, with 14 bases sitting between them. Germline V gene lookup returns CDR1 MNHEY and CDR2 SMNVEV (reference sequence). The CDR3 is 17 residues long. The CDR3 DNA sequence: TGTGCCAGCAGTTTAAGGTACAGGCCCGATAGCAATCAGCCCCAGCATTTT. Translating gives CASSLRYRPDSNQPQHF.

In the case of this clonotype: The junction departs from germline at one end; a sequencing error may be responsible. The chain joins TRBV7-3 to TRBJ1-2; D gene ambiguous. The CDR3 sequence is 13 residues long. The germline V gene has CDR1 SGHTA and CDR2 FQGTGA. The chain's CDR3 is CASSVTANYGYTF. DNA of the CDR3: TGTGCCAGCAGCGTAACAGCGAACTATGGCTACACCTTC.

V usage is TRBV28 and J usage is TRBJ2-2; 8 bases agree with TRBD1. The CDR3 totals 19 residues. Germline trimming cut 4 bases from V and 3 bases from J; bases unmatched to any gene: 16. Germline CDR1 MDHEN, CDR2 SYDVKM. CDR3 in amino acids: CASSSPGQVRVRDTGELFF. The CDR3 DNA is TGTGCCAGCAGTTCTCCGGGACAGGTCCGCGTAAGGGACACCGGGGAGCTGTTTTTT.

This clonotype showed up just a few times. The J gene is TRBJ2-7, the V gene TRBV7-2; tentatively, D is TRBD1 (7 bases). V lost 3 bases, J lost 0 bases, and 24 bases lay in between. Germline assignment: CDR1 SGHTA and CDR2 FQGNSA. This CDR3 is 19 amino acids long. In DNA form, the CDR3 reads TGTGCCAGCAGCTTCCCCCGACAGGGACTCTCTCCCAGCTCCTACGAGCAGTACTTC. The encoded protein is CASSFPRQGLSPSSYEQYF.

The V and J genes are TRBV23-1 and TRBJ1-6; D unclear. TRBV23-1 has ORF status, its function being uncertain. The CDR3 spans 16 residues. With 4 bases removed from V and 6 bases from J, the gap between germline ends came to 16 bases. The CDR3 nucleotides are TGCGCCAGCAGTCCCTTCTGCCCTTGGGGTAATTCACCCCTCCACTTT. Its translation: CASSPFCPWGNSPLHF.

This chain joins TRBV29-1 and TRBJ2-1; D may be TRBD2 (5 bases). CDR3 size: 16 residues. CDR1 and CDR2 from the germline V gene are SQVTM and ANQGSEA. The V and J ends lost 3 bases and 0 bases respectively, with 15 bases between them. The CDR3 is CSVDASDWSSYNEQFF. For the CDR3, the DNA is TGCAGCGTTGACGCGTCGGACTGGAGCTCCTACAATGAGCAGTTCTTC.

The sample holds one count of this clonotype. The chain joins TRBV7-8 to TRBJ1-1; no definite D call. Deletions cut 8 bases from V and 5 bases from J, with 24 bases between. The length of the CDR3 is 16 residues. CDR1 and CDR2 (germline): SGHVS, FQNEAQ. The CDR3 DNA reads as TGTGCCAGCCCAGCCCCAAGGGATTTGCTCGATACTGAAGCTTTCTTT. It yields the protein CASPAPRDLLDTEAFF.

In its sample, this clonotype was seen a few times. The chain joins TRBV5-1 to TRBJ2-7, with D perhaps TRBD2 (5 bases). Germline V lookup: CDR1 SGHRS, CDR2 YFSETQ. CDR3 size: 15 residues. V was cut by 1 base and J by 2 bases, with 13 bases left in between. CDR3 in DNA: TGCGCCAGCAGCTTGATGGTAGCGCTAACCTACGAGCAGTACTTC. Residues: CASSLMVALTYEQYF. The whole variable domain, filled in from reference TRBV5-1 and TRBJ2-7, reads KAGVTQTPRYLIKTRGQQVTLSCSPISGHRSVSWYQQTPGQGLQFLFEYFSETQRNKGNFPGRFSGRQFSNSRSEMNVSTLELGDSALYLCASSLMVALTYEQYFGPGTRLTVT.

The chain uses TRBV7-9 and TRBJ2-1, with 9 bases identical to TRBD2. V shed 6 bases and J 0 bases; nucleotides not matched to a gene: 3. CDR3 length: 15 amino acids. Looked up from germline, CDR1 is SEHNR and CDR2 is FQNEAQ (reference sequence). The CDR3 sequence: CASRQAGGSYNEQFF. Here the CDR3 DNA reads TGTGCCAGCAGGCAAGCGGGGGGCTCCTACAATGAGCAGTTCTTC.

This clonotype occurred once. At one end, the junction sequence differs from germline, possibly due to a read error. The CDR3 sequence is CASSVEGKINHGYTF. CDR3 sequence (DNA): TGTGCCAGCAGCGTAGAAGGGAAGATTAACCATGGCTACACCTTC. The gene calls are TRBV9 and TRBJ1-2; D gene uncertain. The germline V gene has CDR1 SGDLS and CDR2 YYNGEE. The CDR3 extends over 15 amino acids.

The rearrangement joins TRBV19 to TRBJ2-1, with 11 bases that match TRBD2. The length of the CDR3 is 15 residues. CDR1 and CDR2 (germline): LNHDA, SQIVND (reference sequence). Unmatched junction bases numbered 3, after V lost 4 bases and J lost 4 bases. CDR3 protein: CASSKGLAEYNEQFF. The CDR3 DNA reads as TGTGCCAGTAGTAAGGGACTAGCGGAGTACAATGAGCAGTTCTTC.